This TCR beta chain was sequenced for a study of blood T cell repertoires in COVID-19. For the study at large: Samples came from the United States, Italy and Spain, spanning acute and convalescent COVID-19. The analysed material was cDNA or gDNA that came from T cells, B-cell-depleted T cells, or PBMCs.

Per germline, CDR1 LGHDT and CDR2 YNNKEL (reference sequence). CDR3 length equals 15 residues. After removal of 4 bases from V and 7 bases from J, the junction contained 4 bases not matched to a gene. Per the authors' pipeline: Nucleated cell number was recorded as an estimate derived from reference gene primer amplification. Profiling relied on immunoSEQ multiplex PCR, and the TCRdb table lists in-frame clones only, not all of them. Clonal size and the V and J genes are those of that table, whereas D and trimming came from the DNA. The data show approximately 100,000 clones, 92% seen once. This TCR was recovered from a man between 65 and 80 years old with acute or convalescent COVID-19. The chain joins TRBV3-1 (or the pseudogene TRBV3-2) to TRBJ2-1; 13 nucleotides agree with TRBD2. The sequencing sample was made of peripheral blood. The CDR3 coding sequence is TGTGCCAGCAGCCGGTGGACTAGCGGGAGTAATGAGCAGTTCTTC. Translation gives CASSRWTSGSNEQFF.